In its sample, the clone carrying this T cell receptor (beta chain) was seen once. Sequenced by immunoSEQ multiplex PCR; TCRdb stores in-frame clones only, minus some. The table records around 100,000 clones, roughly 87% of them present only once. The data stem from a study of control samples from healthy donors and cancer patients. Trimming removed 2 bases from V and 6 bases from J, with 18 bases in between. Looked up from germline, CDR1 is SGHNT and CDR2 is YYREEE (reference sequence). The length of the CDR3 is 15 residues. Sequencing was performed on blood. The clonotype comes from a woman between 45 and 65 years old in good health. The chain links TRBV5-4 to TRBJ2-7, with D maybe TRBD2 (6 bases). The chain's CDR3 is CASSLRWGGAAEQYV. The CDR3 nucleotides read TGTGCCAGCAGCTTAAGATGGGGCGGGGCGGCCGAGCAGTACGTC.